The 14 T cell receptor beta chains below come from one sample, sequenced in a study of T-cell memory formation after mild COVID-19. TCRdb fed the 5' RACE reads into MiXCR, producing one record per CDR3 protein. The sample lists around 150,000 distinct CDR3 sequences, around 13% seen once, with roughly 14% in the top ten. Material: PBMCs or a T cell subset sorted from them (not recorded which). The source is an adult woman who had mild COVID-19 (a few samples of this study predate the infection). Cell type and time point are not known.

The chain uses TRBV25-1 and TRBJ2-1; no definite D call. The CDR3 runs 12 residues. Germline loops: CDR1 MGHDK, CDR2 SYGVNS. V dropped 8 bases and J dropped 9 bases, with 14 bases sitting between them. CDR3 sequence reads: CASGVPGGEQFF. The CDR3 bases are TGTGCCAGCGGGGTCCCGGGCGGTGAGCAGTTCTTC. The full variable domain, rest sourced from reference TRBV25-1 and TRBJ2-1, is EADIYQTPRYLVIGTGKKITLECSQTMGHDKMYWYQQDPGMELHLIHYSYGVNSTEKGDLSSESTVSRIRTEHFPLTLESARPSHTSQYLCASGVPGGEQFFGPGTRLTVL.

This clonotype was detected only a few times. The CDR3 DNA follows: TGTGCCAGCAGCGGGGGACTAGCGGCCTCAAATGAGCAGTTCTTC. Translation: CASSGGLAASNEQFF. This rearrangement joins TRBV7-2 to TRBJ2-1, with 11 bases lining up with TRBD2. V was clipped by 5 bases and J by 7 bases; unmatched bases: 7. This CDR3 region has 15 residues. CDR1 is SGHTA and CDR2 is FQGNSA in the germline V gene.

The chain employs TRBV10-3 and TRBJ2-1, with a weak D call TRBD2 (5 bases). This CDR3 spans 12 amino acids. Trimming pared 6 bases from V and 9 bases from J, leaving 12 bases between. The germline V gene has CDR1 ENHRY and CDR2 SYGVKD. The CDR3 spells CAIRKEGGEQFF. CDR3 nucleotide sequence: TGTGCCATCAGGAAAGAGGGCGGTGAGCAGTTCTTC.

CDR3: CASSEGSGWDEQYF. For the CDR3, the DNA is TGCGCCAGCAGTGAGGGTTCAGGGTGGGACGAGCAGTACTTC. The rearrangement links TRBV10-2 to TRBJ2-7; maybe TRBD1 (5 bases). This CDR3 comprises 14 residues. Trimming cost V 2 bases and J 5 bases, with 13 bases left between them. Germline V gene sequence: CDR1 WSHSY, CDR2 SAAADI.

This clonotype was seen only a few times. The chain carries TRBV18 and TRBJ2-7; 9 bases align to TRBD1. Trimming took 3 bases from V and 7 from J; bases not matched to a gene: 4. The CDR3 totals 13 residues. CDR1 is KGHSH and CDR2 is LQKENI in the germline V gene. The CDR3 nucleotides read TGTGCCAGCTCACCGGGACAGGGACCGGAGCAGTACTTC. It specifies CASSPGQGPEQYF.

This clonotype has just a few counts. The rearrangement joins TRBV12-3 or TRBV12-4 to TRBJ2-1; no clear D. Deletions cut 3 bases from V and 6 bases from J, with 12 bases between. This CDR3 has 14 residues. As DNA, the CDR3 is TGTGCCAGCAGTTTTCGTCTCATCGGCAATGAGCAGTTCTTC. Its translation: CASSFRLIGNEQFF.

In its sample, this clonotype was seen many times. The genes are TRBV3-1 and TRBJ2-7; D is unclear. Germline V lookup: CDR1 LGHDT, CDR2 YNNKEL (reference sequence). The CDR3 has 14 amino acids. The V gene lost 0 bases and the J gene lost 2 bases, with 8 bases spanning the gap. In DNA, the CDR3 is TGTGCCAGCAGCCAAGATCTGGCGGCCTACGAGCAGTACTTC. Residues: CASSQDLAAYEQYF.

The chain uses TRBV11-2 and TRBJ2-1; D remains ambiguous. CDR1 SGHAT and CDR2 FQNNGV come from the germline V gene. The CDR3 spans 16 residues. Trimming removed 1 base at V and 2 bases at J, with 12 bases between. In DNA form, the CDR3 reads TGTGCCAGCAGCTTAGTAGCCAGAAAAGCCTACAATGAGCAGTTCTTC. Residues: CASSLVARKAYNEQFF.

The chain has TRBV29-1 and TRBJ2-5; D remains ambiguous. V was shortened by 4 bases and J by 5 bases, with 14 bases between the two germline ends. The CDR3 runs to 13 residues. In germline, CDR1 is SQVTM, CDR2 ANQGSEA. The CDR3 here is CSVAAVIGETQYF. CDR3 in DNA: TGCAGCGTTGCGGCTGTTATTGGGGAGACCCAGTACTTC.

The sample holds a few counts of this clonotype. The chain joins TRBV12-3 or TRBV12-4 to TRBJ1-5; no definite D call. The CDR3 contains 14 residues. V lost 7 bases and J lost 7, with 17 bases in between. CDR3 nucleotide sequence: TGTGCCAGCACCTCTCGGGAGGCTGGGCAGCCCCAGCATTTT. The encoded protein is CASTSREAGQPQHF.

This chain links TRBV10-3 with TRBJ2-2; D unresolved. This CDR3 comprises 14 residues. V was pared by 6 bases and J by 0 bases, with 8 bases between. Looked up from germline, CDR1 is ENHRY and CDR2 is SYGVKD. Here the CDR3 reads CAIRSPSNTGELFF. In DNA, the CDR3 is TGTGCCATCAGATCGCCGTCGAACACCGGGGAGCTGTTTTTT.

The chain is built from TRBV29-1 and TRBJ2-3, with no clear D. Per the germline V gene, CDR1 is SQVTM and CDR2 is ANQGSEA. This CDR3 has 14 residues. V shed 3 bases and J shed 4 bases, with 14 bases lying between them. The CDR3 DNA is TGCAGCGTTGACCGCAGAGCCCATCCAGATACGCAGTATTTT. This gives the protein CSVDRRAHPDTQYF.

The chain links TRBV29-1 to TRBJ2-3; the match to TRBD2 covers 13 bases. After removal of 3 bases from V and 9 bases from J, the junction contained 18 bases not matched to a gene. The CDR3 runs to 18 residues. From germline, CDR1 is SQVTM and CDR2 ANQGSEA. CDR3 region: CSVEGQILAGGPRGTQYF. The CDR3 DNA reads as TGCAGCGTTGAGGGACAGATACTAGCGGGAGGGCCGCGGGGAACGCAGTATTTT.

This chain links TRBV15 with TRBJ2-7; D is undetermined. Germline V gene sequence: CDR1 LNHNV, CDR2 YYDKDF (reference sequence). Trimming took off 0 bases at V and 3 bases at J, with 12 bases between the two ends. CDR3 length: 15 residues. CDR3 bases: TGTGCCACCAGCAGAGAGTATAGGCAGTTCTACGAGCAGTACTTC. Amino acids: CATSREYRQFYEQYF.